This entry lists 26 T cell receptor beta chains sequenced from one sample in a study of shared clonotypes between healthy human individuals. Here immunoSEQ multiplex PCR was the method, and the copy in TCRdb shows in-frame clones only, minus some. The table lists around 1.4 million clones, 98% of them singletons. Sequences were obtained from naive CD4+ T cells sorted from blood. As for subset: CD45RA+ positively selected. These receptors came from a man aged 25 to 45 in good health.

CDR3: CAWSVPSGSNNEQFF. For the CDR3, the DNA is TGTGCCTGGAGTGTACCTAGCGGGAGTAATAATGAGCAGTTCTTC. The rearrangement links TRBV30 to TRBJ2-1, with 10 bases lining up with TRBD2. V shed 0 bases and J 7 bases; nucleotides not matched to a gene: 6. The CDR3 totals 15 residues. Germline V CDR1 and CDR2: GTSNPN, SVGIG (reference sequence).

The chain uses TRBV2 and TRBJ2-7; D may be TRBD2 (5 bases). The V end was cut by 3 bases, the J end by 7 bases, with 13 bases between. CDR1 is SNHLY, CDR2 FYNNEI, per germline. This CDR3 spans 13 amino acids. The CDR3 sequence: CASSDIPAVEQYF. The CDR3 DNA sequence: TGTGCCAGCAGTGATATCCCAGCGGTTGAGCAGTACTTC.

The chain employs TRBV7-9 and TRBJ2-7, with D perhaps matching TRBD2 (5 bases). There are 10 residues in the CDR3. V gave up 5 bases and J gave up 9 bases, with 8 bases separating them. The germline V gene encodes CDR1 SEHNR and CDR2 FQNEAQ (reference sequence). The CDR3 spells CASSGGRQYF. In DNA, the CDR3 is TGTGCCAGCAGCGGAGGACGGCAGTACTTC.

As regards this clone: One junction end disagrees with the germline gene, perhaps due to a read error. Additional DNA sequences in this sample encode the identical CDR3. J is TRBJ2-7 and V is TRBV18; 8 nucleotides line up with TRBD1. The CDR3 is made up of 14 amino acids. Germline loops: CDR1 KGHSH, CDR2 LQKENI. CDR3 sequence reads: CASSPETGVDEQYF. Written as DNA, the CDR3 is TGTGCCAGCTCACCTGAGACAGGGGTGGACGAGCAGTATTTC.

This clone was recorded once. The J gene is TRBJ2-5, the V gene TRBV29-1, with no clear D. This CDR3 is built from 14 residues. Between the trimmed V and J ends, which lost 2 bases and 2 bases, there was a span of 12 bases. CDR1 is SQVTM, CDR2 ANQGSEA, per germline. The CDR3 DNA is TGCAGCGTTGAACTTGGTAGCAATCAAGAGACCCAGTACTTC. It codes for CSVELGSNQETQYF.

The chain employs TRBV6-5 and TRBJ2-2; D not resolved. The CDR3 extends over 14 amino acids. With 3 bases removed from V and 6 bases from J, the gap between germline ends came to 11 bases. Germline V gene lookup returns CDR1 MNHEY and CDR2 SVGAGI. CDR3 amino acids: CASSYRGFAGELFF. The CDR3 DNA sequence: TGTGCCAGCAGTTATCGTGGGTTTGCCGGGGAGCTGTTTTTT.

As for this clone: Relative to the germline gene, one junction end is altered; a read error may explain this. This chain links TRBV30 with TRBJ1-1, with 7 nucleotides matching TRBD1. CDR1 GTSNPN and CDR2 SVGIG come from the germline V gene (reference sequence). The CDR3 extends over 13 amino acids. CDR3 protein: CAWSFKAGTEGFF. CDR3 sequence (DNA): TGTGCCTGGAGTTTTAAGGCTGGGACAGAAGGTTTCTTT.

The gene calls are TRBV27 and TRBJ2-7; the match to TRBD2 covers 9 bases. The CDR3 runs 17 residues. Per the germline V gene, CDR1 is MNHEY and CDR2 is SMNVEV (reference sequence). CDR3 nucleotides: TGTGGCAGTGGGGCTAGCGGGACGTCTGGGGGTCCACTCGAGCAGTACTTC. Translation gives CGSGASGTSGGPLEQYF.

The chain employs TRBV6-5 and TRBJ1-1; 9 nucleotides agree with TRBD1. The germline CDR1 and CDR2 sequences are MNHEY and SVGAGI. There are 13 residues in the CDR3. V was pared by 10 bases and J by 3 bases, with 6 bases of the junction left unmatched. CDR3 amino acids: CATQQGADTEAFF. The CDR3 nucleotides read TGTGCCACCCAACAGGGGGCTGACACTGAAGCTTTCTTT.

The gene calls are TRBV19 and TRBJ1-1, with 12 bases that match TRBD1. The CDR3 is 16 amino acids. Germline V gene data show CDR1 as LNHDA and CDR2 as SQIVND (reference sequence). Germline trimming cut 4 bases from V and 5 bases from J; bases unmatched to any gene: 8. CDR3 protein: CASSTLGGQGATEAFF. DNA for the CDR3: TGTGCCAGTAGTACCTTGGGGGGACAGGGGGCTACTGAAGCTTTCTTT.

This chain connects TRBV30 to TRBJ1-2; D is unresolved. Germline V gene lookup returns CDR1 GTSNPN and CDR2 SVGIG (reference sequence). The V end lost 4 bases, the J end lost 6 bases, and 30 bases lay between the germline ends. This CDR3 has 18 residues. CDR3 protein: CAWTFRRGNLPSFDGYTF. As DNA, the CDR3 is TGTGCCTGGACATTTCGCCGCGGTAACCTTCCTTCATTTGATGGCTACACCTTC.

V is TRBV7-3 and J is TRBJ2-2, with 8 bases fitting TRBD1. Trimming at V came to 4 bases and at J to 5 bases, leaving 3 bases not matched to a gene. CDR1 SGHTA and CDR2 FQGTGA come from the germline V gene. This CDR3 is 14 amino acids long. CDR3 bases: TGTGCCAGCAGCTCCGGGACAGGAACCGGGGAGCTGTTTTTT. Translating gives CASSSGTGTGELFF.

The chain links TRBV4-3 to TRBJ2-2; D possibly matches TRBD1 or TRBD2 (5 bases each). Germline CDR1 reads LGHNA; CDR2 reads YSLEER. The V gene lost 1 base and the J gene lost 5 bases, with 14 bases spanning the gap. This CDR3 contains 16 residues. The CDR3 nucleotides are TGCGCCAGCAGCCAAGTTCCCGGGGCGCTTACCGGGGAGCTGTTTTTT. Translated: CASSQVPGALTGELFF.

The sample holds one count of this clone. The chain employs TRBV28 and TRBJ1-1; D remains unclear. The germline CDR1 and CDR2 sequences are MDHEN and SYDVKM. Trimming stripped 3 bases from V and 11 bases from J, with 13 bases between. This CDR3 comprises 12 residues. CDR3 bases: TGTGCCAGCAGTTTGGGTACGGTGCAGGCTTTCTTT. Translation: CASSLGTVQAFF.

The V gene is TRBV7-9, the J gene TRBJ2-1; D is ambiguous. The V and J ends lost 5 bases and 9 bases respectively, with 8 bases between them. Germline CDR1 SEHNR, CDR2 FQNEAQ (reference sequence). This CDR3 region has 11 residues. The CDR3 loop reads CASSALGEQFF. CDR3 DNA sequence: TGTGCCAGCAGCGCATTAGGTGAGCAGTTCTTC.

Note on this clone: Other DNA sequences within the sample encode an identical CDR3. The chain couples TRBV6-5 to TRBJ2-1, with TRBD1 identical over 7 bases. Germline lookup yields CDR1 MNHEY and CDR2 SVGAGI. J gave up 0 bases and V 5 bases, and 4 bases lay outside the gene matches. CDR3 length: 15 amino acids. The DNA for the CDR3 is TGTGCCAGCAGTCGACAGGGTAGCTCCTACAATGAGCAGTTCTTC. Translation: CASSRQGSSYNEQFF.

This chain links TRBV27 with TRBJ1-5, with 7 positions matching TRBD1. V lost 6 bases to trimming and J lost 5 bases; unmatched junction nucleotides: 4. CDR3 length: 13 amino acids. Germline assignment: CDR1 MNHEY and CDR2 SMNVEV (reference sequence). CDR3 in DNA: TGTGCCAGCAGAGGACAGGTTTATCAGCCCCAGCATTTT. This encodes CASRGQVYQPQHF.

The chain combines TRBV10-1 with TRBJ2-7; 10 bases line up with TRBD2. The ends lost 4 bases at V and 6 bases at J; junction bases unmatched: 6. Germline loops: CDR1 WNHNN, CDR2 SYGVQD (reference sequence). The CDR3 runs to 14 residues. The CDR3 reads CASSALAGPGEQYF. The CDR3 nucleotides read TGCGCCAGCAGTGCACTAGCGGGACCGGGCGAGCAGTACTTC.

The chain links TRBV7-2 to TRBJ2-5; D is perhaps TRBD1 (5 bases). Trimming removed 5 bases from V and 0 bases from J, with 16 bases in between. The CDR3 has 16 residues. The germline gives CDR1 SGHTA, CDR2 FQGNSA. CDR3 amino acids: CASSPRPREYQETQYF. The CDR3 bases are TGTGCCAGCAGCCCGCGCCCCAGGGAATACCAAGAGACCCAGTACTTC. The whole variable domain, filled in from reference TRBV7-2 and TRBJ2-5, reads GAGVSQSPSNKVTEKGKDVELRCDPISGHTALYWYRQSLGQGLEFLIYFQGNSAPDKSGLPSDRFSAERTGGSVSTLTIQRTQQEDSAVYLCASSPRPREYQETQYFGPGTRLLVL.

This rearrangement joins TRBV5-1 to TRBJ2-1; the D gene is possibly TRBD2 (6 bases). The CDR3 extends over 13 amino acids. Between the trimmed V and J ends, which lost 5 bases and 6 bases, there was a span of 12 bases. Germline V lookup: CDR1 SGHRS, CDR2 YFSETQ. CDR3 sequence (DNA): TGCGCCAGCAGTGCGGGACCCACCAATGAGCAGTTCTTC. This sequence encodes CASSAGPTNEQFF.

As to this clone: This specimen includes other DNA sequences encoding the same CDR3. The rearrangement joins TRBV6-5 to TRBJ2-7, with D perhaps TRBD2 (6 bases). Germline values: CDR1 MNHEY, CDR2 SVGAGI. Trimming left V 0 bases short and J 2 bases short, with 8 bases between. This CDR3 contains 14 residues. The CDR3 here is CASSYSEGTYEQYF. The CDR3 DNA follows: TGTGCCAGCAGTTACTCGGAGGGGACCTACGAGCAGTACTTC.

The J gene is TRBJ2-5, the V gene TRBV29-1; 14 bases are a match to TRBD2. V shed 4 bases and J 5 bases; nucleotides not matched to a gene: 6. Looked up from germline, CDR1 is SQVTM and CDR2 is ANQGSEA. The CDR3 sequence is 15 residues long. This CDR3 is CSVGGLAGVRETQYF. CDR3 DNA sequence: TGCAGCGTTGGGGGACTAGCGGGAGTACGGGAGACCCAGTACTTC.

This clone was recorded only once. This chain connects TRBV6-1 to TRBJ2-7; TRBD2 agrees at 7 bases. J gave up 4 bases and V 6 bases, and 3 bases lay outside the gene matches. Looked up from germline, CDR1 is MNHNS and CDR2 is SASEGT. The CDR3 is 12 residues long. CDR3 nucleotide sequence: TGTGCCAGCAGCCGGGGGGAGTACGAGCAGTACTTC. It translates to CASSRGEYEQYF.

The V call is TRBV6-5, the J call TRBJ2-7; D possibly uses TRBD1 or TRBD2 (5 bases each). Germline-derived CDR1 and CDR2 are MNHEY and SVGAGI. V was cut by 6 bases and J by 1 base, with 13 bases left in between. The CDR3 is made up of 14 amino acids. CDR3 sequence: CASSRGHGSYEQYF. The CDR3 DNA follows: TGTGCCAGCAGCCGGGGCCACGGGTCCTACGAGCAGTACTTC.

J is TRBJ2-7 and V is TRBV6-1, with D tentatively TRBD1 or TRBD2 (5 bases each). CDR1 and CDR2 from the germline V gene are MNHNS and SASEGT. Trimming removed 1 base from V and 5 bases from J, with 15 bases in between. The CDR3 covers 15 residues. CDR3 bases: TGTGCCAGCAGTGAAGGAGGGACGGTTGCCAACGAGCAGTACTTC. It translates to CASSEGGTVANEQYF.

The V and J genes are TRBV23-1 and TRBJ1-5; TRBD1 aligns across 10 bases. TRBV23-1 is an open reading frame whose function is uncertain. The CDR3 totals 17 residues. Trimming cost V 4 bases and J 2 bases; bases outside gene matches: 8. CDR3 loop: CASSPPPTGGRNQPQHF. CDR3 nucleotides: TGCGCCAGCAGTCCCCCCCCGACAGGGGGCCGCAATCAGCCCCAGCATTTT.